These T cell receptor beta chains were read from a single sample in a study of T-cell reconstitution after alpha-beta-depleted transplantation in children. TCRdb fed the PCR reads into MiXCR, producing one record per CDR3 protein. This sample has 400,000 to 500,000 distinct CDR3 sequences, with roughly a tenth found just once. Sample: PBMCs from the stem cell graft donor, taken from the stem cell graft. These receptors were collected from a human donor who donated a stem cell graft to a child with acute myeloid leukemia. The CDR3 runs from the conserved cysteine through the conserved F or W. D genes are given only for firm matches. Only some rows state a clone size, as once, few, many or a class for expanded clones.

size	V	D	J	CDR3	DNA
few	TRBV2	TRBD1	TRBJ1-5	CASSETGQGYSNQPQHF	TGTGCCAGCAGTGAAACCGGACAGGGGTATAGCAATCAGCCCCAGCATTTT
.	TRBV11-3	TRBD2	TRBJ2-3	CASSLRDGGDTDTQYF	TGTGCCAGCAGCTTGAGGGACGGGGGGGACACAGATACGCAGTATTTT
.	TRBV6-2/TRBV6-3	.	TRBJ2-7	CASSYSSGTSYEQYF	TGTGCCAGCAGTTACTCATCCGGGACCTCCTACGAGCAGTACTTC
many	TRBV10-3	TRBD1	TRBJ2-7	CAIRVDRAYEQYF	TGTGCCATCAGGGTGGACAGGGCCTACGAGCAGTACTTC
few	TRBV29-1	.	TRBJ2-7	CSVASDRSYEQYF	TGCAGCGTTGCCTCGGACCGGTCCTACGAGCAGTACTTC
few	TRBV20-1	TRBD1	TRBJ1-1	CSAKMTGKETEAFF	TGCAGTGCTAAGATGACAGGGAAGGAAACTGAAGCTTTCTTT
many	TRBV5-1	TRBD1	TRBJ1-6	CASSSEQGSNSPLHF	TGCGCCAGCAGCTCAGAACAGGGGAGCAATTCACCCCTCCACTTT
.	TRBV7-8	TRBD2	TRBJ2-2	CASSPTSGDTGELFF	TGTGCCAGCAGCCCGACTAGCGGTGATACCGGGGAGCTGTTTTTT
.	TRBV20-1	.	TRBJ2-5	CSAPLTGTPFGTQYF	TGCAGTGCTCCTCTAACCGGGACCCCGTTTGGGACCCAGTACTTC
.	TRBV13	.	TRBJ1-2	CASSLVDNYGYTF	TGTGCCAGCAGCTTAGTGGACAACTATGGCTACACCTTC
.	TRBV5-8	TRBD1	TRBJ2-1	CASSRSHRGPYNEQFF	TGTGCCAGCAGCCGGAGCCACAGGGGGCCTTACAATGAGCAGTTCTTC
many	TRBV7-2	.	TRBJ1-1	CASSLPRGRNTEAFF	TGTGCCAGCAGCTTACCCCGCGGGAGAAACACTGAAGCTTTCTTT
few	TRBV5-6	TRBD1	TRBJ1-5	CASSRDRDYINQPQHF	TGTGCCAGCAGCCGGGACAGGGATTATATCAATCAGCCCCAGCATTTT
few	TRBV29-1	TRBD2	TRBJ2-5	CSVETSGQETQYF	TGCAGCGTTGAAACTAGCGGTCAAGAGACCCAGTACTTC
.	TRBV29-1	.	TRBJ1-1	CSAKKGKGTEAFF	TGCAGCGCGAAGAAGGGTAAGGGCACTGAAGCTTTCTTT
.	TRBV6-1	.	TRBJ2-3	CASSGQSTTDTQYF	TGTGCCAGCAGTGGACAATCTACGACAGATACGCAGTATTTT
few	TRBV29-1	.	TRBJ2-7	CSVRPGLNSYEQYF	TGCAGCGTACGTCCGGGCCTAAATTCCTACGAGCAGTACTTC
.	TRBV11-2	TRBD1	TRBJ2-6	CASSAWTGPGSGANVLTF	TGTGCCAGCAGCGCCTGGACAGGGCCCGGCTCTGGGGCCAACGTCCTGACTTTC